The sequence of this T cell receptor beta chain was determined in a study of shared clonotypes between healthy human individuals. TCRdb's table, derived via immunoSEQ multiplex PCR, lists solely in-frame clones and lacks some. The data contain about 1.1 million clones, roughly 80% of them singletons. CDR3 size: 12 residues. V lost 4 bases to trimming and J lost 4 bases, with 10 bases between them. Germline CDR1 and CDR2: GTSNPN and SVGIG (reference sequence). Sequencing was performed on memory CD4+ T cells from PBMCs. Stated subset: CD45RA-negative fraction. The chain is built from TRBV30 and TRBJ1-1, with D perhaps matching TRBD1 (5 bases). The receptor was derived from a man between 18 and 29 years old in good health. Some clones in this sample may be carry-over from other donors' samples. In nucleotides, the CDR3 is TGTGCCTGGACGGGGGATGGCACTGAAGCTTTCTTT. It specifies CAWTGDGTEAFF. The full variable domain, rest sourced from reference TRBV30 and TRBJ1-1, is SQTIHQWPATLVQPVGSPLSLECTVEGTSNPNLYWYRQAAGRGLQLLFYSVGIGQISSEVPQNLSASRPQDRQFILSSKKLLLSDSGFYLCAWTGDGTEAFFGQGTRLTVV.